A selection of T cell receptor beta chains follows, all from one sample in a study of T cells in severe cutaneous drug reactions. TCRdb re-called the multiplex PCR reads and gives one entry per CDR3 protein, without DNA. The specimen's table records 20,000 to 25,000 distinct CDR3 sequences. The material sequenced was PBMCs. These receptors all come from a human donor with toxic epidermal necrolysis, a severe cutaneous drug reaction. The CDR3 runs from the conserved cysteine through the conserved F or W.

V	J	CDR3
TRBV11-2	TRBJ2-1	CASSFRLAGAREQFF
TRBV19	TRBJ2-7	CASSPGSRDREQYF
TRBV6-5	TRBJ1-2	CASSYSERALANYGYTF
TRBV16	TRBJ1-2	CASITASYGYTF
TRBV3-1	TRBJ2-2	CASSQVAAGENTGELFF
TRBV28	TRBJ2-2	CASRIGGALKGELFF
TRBV5-1	TRBJ2-1	CASSGGTNNEQFF
TRBV10-3	TRBJ2-5	CAISDSASGQETQYF
TRBV4-2	TRBJ1-1	CASSHLGGTKNTEAFF
TRBV27	TRBJ2-5	CASSPLREQEETQYF
TRBV5-4	TRBJ2-3	CASSPGGGGTDTQYF
TRBV19	TRBJ1-5	CASGYLHNQPQHF
TRBV6-6	TRBJ2-7	CASSPRDGSDEQYF
TRBV20-1	TRBJ2-7	CSALQGILYEQYF
TRBV20-1	TRBJ2-7	CSAKRESLYEQYF
TRBV7-9	TRBJ2-2	CASKGSGTGELFF
TRBV2	TRBJ1-1	CASSVRRIHTEAFF